These 25 T cell receptor beta chains share one sample of origin, sequenced in a study of T cell responses to AZD1222 COVID-19 vaccine. Method: immunoSEQ multiplex PCR; TCRdb's copy keeps in-frame clones and lacks some. The data hold over 100,000 clones, with around nine tenths observed a single time. This sample comprised peripheral blood, obtained on day 0 of AZD1222 vaccination. The receptors derive from an adult in good health.

The V and J genes are TRBV7-8 and TRBJ2-1; a weak D match, TRBD2 (6 bases). The CDR3 contains 17 residues. CDR1 is SGHVS, CDR2 FQNEAQ, per germline. The ends were cut back, 1 base at V and 1 base at J, with 14 bases in the middle. Here the CDR3 DNA reads TGTGCCAGCAGCTTAGAAATACGGGGGAGGTCCTACAATGAGCAGTTCTTC. Amino acid sequence: CASSLEIRGRSYNEQFF. The full variable domain, rest sourced from reference TRBV7-8 and TRBJ2-1, is GAGVSQSPRYKVAKRGQDVALRCDPISGHVSLFWYQQALGQGPEFLTYFQNEAQLDKSGLPSDRFFAERPEGSVSTLKIQRTQQEDSAVYLCASSLEIRGRSYNEQFFGPGTRLTVL.

The gene calls are TRBV28 and TRBJ2-3; tentatively, D is TRBD1 (5 bases). Germline V CDR1 and CDR2: MDHEN, SYDVKM. Trimming removed 4 bases at V and 3 bases at J, with 11 bases between. CDR3 length: 14 residues. The CDR3 reads CASSSSDRTDTQYF. The CDR3 coding sequence is TGTGCCAGCAGTTCCAGCGACAGAACAGATACGCAGTATTTT.

V usage is TRBV10-3 and J usage is TRBJ2-7; D gene unclear. This CDR3 is built from 13 residues. Trimming shortened V by 0 bases and J by 3 bases, and 6 bases separated the two germline ends. Germline CDR1 reads ENHRY; CDR2 reads SYGVKD. Here the CDR3 reads CAISESTDYEQYF. The CDR3 bases are TGTGCCATCAGTGAGTCGACCGACTACGAGCAGTACTTC.

This clone was recorded a few times. CDR3 sequence (DNA): TGTGCCAGTACGGGGAGACAGGGAATTGAAAAACTGTTTTTT. Protein product: CASTGRQGIEKLFF. The chain combines TRBV21-1 with TRBJ1-4; the table calls TRBD1, which could not be checked here. TRBV21-1 is a pseudogene. CDR3 length: 14 residues.

The chain is built from TRBV30 and TRBJ1-2; the match to TRBD1 covers 9 bases. This CDR3 region has 15 residues. The ends lost 0 bases at V and 2 bases at J; junction bases unmatched: 4. Germline loops: CDR1 GTSNPN, CDR2 SVGIG (reference sequence). This chain's CDR3 is CAWSVRGQGNYGYTF. The CDR3 nucleotides read TGTGCCTGGAGTGTACGCGGACAGGGGAACTATGGCTACACCTTC.

The chain couples TRBV30 to TRBJ1-5, with D possibly TRBD1 on 6 matching bases. Trimming removed 4 bases from V and 4 bases from J, with 14 bases in between. The CDR3 is 14 residues long. In germline, CDR1 is GTSNPN, CDR2 SVGIG (reference sequence). The CDR3 sequence: CAWTFGGGNQPQHF. In DNA form, the CDR3 reads TGTGCCTGGACCTTCGGGGGCGGGAATCAGCCCCAGCATTTT.

The rearrangement uses TRBV4-2 and TRBJ1-1; tentative D call: TRBD1 (6 bases). The CDR3 extends over 14 amino acids. Trimming pared 4 bases from V and 4 bases from J, leaving 13 bases between. From germline, CDR1 is LGHNA and CDR2 YNFKEQ. The CDR3 protein is CASSPGARGTEAFF. In nucleotides, the CDR3 is TGTGCCAGCAGCCCGGGGGCGCGCGGCACTGAAGCTTTCTTT.

This clone was seen once. J is TRBJ2-7 and V is TRBV5-6; D perhaps matches TRBD1 (6 bases). CDR3 length: 14 residues. Trimming took off 5 bases at V and 3 bases at J, with 15 bases between the two ends. Germline assignment: CDR1 SGHDT and CDR2 YYEEEE. CDR3 sequence: CASSFITTGYEQYF. CDR3 in DNA: TGTGCCAGCAGTTTCATAACGACAGGCTACGAGCAGTACTTC. The variable domain in full, completed from reference TRBV5-6 and TRBJ2-7, reads DAGVTQSPTHLIKTRGQQVTLRCSPKSGHDTVSWYQQALGQGPQFIFQYYEEEERQRGNFPDRFSGHQFPNYSSELNVNALLLGDSALYLCASSFITTGYEQYFGPGTRLTVT.

This chain joins TRBV6-5 and TRBJ2-7, with D unclear. Per the germline V gene, CDR1 is MNHEY and CDR2 is SVGAGI. V lost 4 bases, J lost 5 bases, and 9 bases lay in between. The CDR3 runs 12 residues. In DNA form, the CDR3 reads TGTGCCAGCAGTTCTCCTCGGGACGAGCAGTACTTC. Its protein product is CASSSPRDEQYF.

In its sample, this clone was seen once. The chain is built from TRBV27 and TRBJ1-1, with TRBD1 matching over 7 bases. CDR3 length: 13 amino acids. CDR1 is MNHEY, CDR2 SMNVEV, per germline (reference sequence). The trim removed 5 bases at V and 6 bases at J, leaving 6 bases unmatched. CDR3 DNA: TGTGCCAGCAGTCTACAGGGGCGCCCTGAAGCTTTCTTT. This translates into CASSLQGRPEAFF.

This clone has only one observation. V usage is TRBV9 and J usage is TRBJ2-3; 8 bases are a match to TRBD2. Trimming removed 1 base from V and 5 bases from J; junction bases left unmatched: 18. The germline CDR1 and CDR2 sequences are SGDLS and YYNGEE. The CDR3 covers 19 residues. The CDR3 reads CASSVKAGTSGGNLDTQYF. CDR3 DNA: TGTGCCAGCAGCGTAAAGGCCGGGACTAGTGGGGGTAATTTAGATACGCAGTATTTT. Full variable domain (missing parts from reference TRBV9 and TRBJ2-3): DSGVTQTPKHLITATGQRVTLRCSPRSGDLSVYWYQQSLDQGLQFLIQYYNGEERAKGNILERFSAQQFPDLHSELNLSSLELGDSALYFCASSVKAGTSGGNLDTQYFGPGTRLTVL.

This chain joins TRBV20-1 and TRBJ1-2; no firm D call. The CDR3 is 11 residues long. Trimming took off 5 bases at V and 4 bases at J, with 8 bases between the two ends. CDR1 is DFQATT, CDR2 SNEGSKA, per germline (reference sequence). The DNA of the CDR3 is TGCAGTGCTCGACTGATCTATGGCTACACCTTC. Amino acid sequence: CSARLIYGYTF.

This chain connects TRBV3-1 (or the pseudogene TRBV3-2) to TRBJ1-2; unclear D gene. Trimming cost V 1 base and J 4 bases, with 7 bases left between them. The CDR3 extends over 13 amino acids. Germline values: CDR1 LGHDT, CDR2 YNNKEL (reference sequence). CDR3 nucleotide sequence: TGTGCCAGCAGCCAAGGCACCATCTATGGCTACACCTTC. Residues: CASSQGTIYGYTF.

This sequence joins TRBV19 and TRBJ1-2; D not certain. Germline V lookup: CDR1 LNHDA, CDR2 SQIVND (reference sequence). V gave up 1 base and J gave up 3 bases, with 12 bases separating them. There are 15 residues in the CDR3. The CDR3, as DNA: TGTGCCAGTAGTATAGGAGGTTTAGCGGACTATGGCTACACCTTC. It codes for CASSIGGLADYGYTF.

The chain uses TRBV19 and TRBJ1-5; the D gene is possibly TRBD1 (5 bases). Germline V lookup: CDR1 LNHDA, CDR2 SQIVND (reference sequence). This CDR3 is 15 amino acids long. V lost 5 bases, J lost 6 bases, and 17 bases lay in between. The CDR3 DNA sequence: TGTGCCAGTAGTCCCGGGCCGGCTGGGGGTCAGCCCCAGCATTTT. It codes for CASSPGPAGGQPQHF.

V usage is TRBV28 and J usage is TRBJ2-5; 12 nucleotides agree with TRBD1. The V gene end was trimmed by 2 bases and the J gene end by 5 bases; junction bases not matched to a gene: 9. Per the germline V gene, CDR1 is MDHEN and CDR2 is SYDVKM. CDR3 length: 17 residues. The CDR3 sequence: CASSLSLGQGARETQYF. The CDR3 DNA is TGTGCCAGCAGTTTAAGCTTGGGACAGGGGGCCAGGGAGACCCAGTACTTC.

The chain joins TRBV3-1 (or the pseudogene TRBV3-2) to TRBJ1-6; D not certain. The V and J ends lost 3 bases and 10 bases respectively, with 10 bases between them. Germline V gene sequence: CDR1 LGHDT, CDR2 YNNKEL (reference sequence). The CDR3 runs to 13 residues. The CDR3 nucleotides are TGTGCCAGCAGCCACGGGAACTACTCACCCCTCCACTTT. Translated: CASSHGNYSPLHF.

The CDR3 region is CASSQAPEFQETQYF. The CDR3 DNA reads TGCGCCAGCAGCCAAGCTCCCGAGTTTCAAGAGACCCAGTACTTC. The gene calls are TRBV4-1 and TRBJ2-5; D unresolved. Germline CDR1 and CDR2: MGHRA and YSYEKL. Trimming stripped 1 base from V and 2 bases from J, with 11 bases between. The CDR3 extends over 15 amino acids.

The chain couples TRBV7-9 to TRBJ2-2, with D perhaps assigned TRBD1 or TRBD2 (5 bases each). The V and J ends lost 1 base and 2 bases respectively, with 11 bases between them. The germline V gene encodes CDR1 SEHNR and CDR2 FQNEAQ (reference sequence). This CDR3 is built from 16 residues. CDR3 sequence reads: CASSLVGTTNTGELFF. DNA for the CDR3: TGTGCCAGCAGCTTAGTCGGGACCACAAACACCGGGGAGCTGTTTTTT.

The V gene is TRBV5-1, the J gene TRBJ2-7; 7 bases are a match to TRBD2. Trimming at V came to 1 base and at J to 3 bases, leaving 10 bases not matched to a gene. CDR1 and CDR2 from the germline V gene are SGHRS and YFSETQ. The CDR3 is 16 amino acids. The CDR3 bases are TGCGCCAGCAGCTTGATTCGGGCAGGGACTATCTACGAGCAGTACTTC. Amino acid sequence: CASSLIRAGTIYEQYF.

The rearrangement uses TRBV7-9 and TRBJ1-1; D ambiguous. The CDR3 is made up of 15 amino acids. Trimming cost V 8 bases and J 2 bases, with 18 bases left between them. Germline CDR1 reads SEHNR; CDR2 reads FQNEAQ (reference sequence). CDR3 nucleotides: TGTGCCAGCTCTCGGACTGGAGGAATTAACACTGAAGCTTTCTTT. Translation: CASSRTGGINTEAFF. Full variable domain (remainder filled in from reference TRBV7-9 and TRBJ1-1): DTGVSQNPRHKITKRGQNVTFRCDPISEHNRLYWYRQTLGQGPEFLTYFQNEAQLEKSRLLSDRFSAERPKGSFSTLEIQRTEQGDSAMYLCASSRTGGINTEAFFGQGTRLTVV.

This clone is a singleton in its sample. The CDR3 sequence: CAISVGPRDTEAFF. The CDR3 nucleotides read TGTGCCATCAGTGTAGGCCCTAGGGACACTGAAGCTTTCTTT. This chain joins TRBV10-3 and TRBJ1-1; no firm D call. V lost 4 bases to trimming and J lost 3 bases, with 12 bases between them. Germline CDR1 is ENHRY and CDR2 is SYGVKD. This CDR3 is built from 14 residues.

V and J are TRBV3-1 (or the pseudogene TRBV3-2) and TRBJ1-1, with a tentative D call TRBD1 (6 bases). V lost 4 bases to trimming and J lost 1 base, with 10 bases between them. Germline CDR1 LGHDT, CDR2 YNNKEL (reference sequence). The CDR3 loop spans 14 amino acids. DNA of the CDR3: TGTGCCAGCAGCCGCGGACAGAAGAACACTGAAGCTTTCTTT. Encoded protein: CASSRGQKNTEAFF.

V is TRBV18 and J is TRBJ2-3, with 10 nucleotides matching TRBD2. The CDR3 covers 17 residues. V trimming: 2 bases; J trimming: 5 bases; junction bases outside the gene matches: 10. Looked up from germline, CDR1 is KGHSH and CDR2 is LQKENI. The CDR3 nucleotides are TGTGCCAGCTCACCATTGGGTAGCGGGGGGCGTGAAGATACGCAGTATTTT. This encodes CASSPLGSGGREDTQYF.

For the CDR3, the DNA is TGTGCCAGCAGCCAGGGGGACAAATCAAGAGAGTTGGGTGGCTACACCTTC. Translation gives CASSQGDKSRELGGYTF. This rearrangement joins TRBV3-1 (or the pseudogene TRBV3-2) to TRBJ1-2; D may be TRBD1 (6 bases). The CDR3 length is 17 residues. V lost 3 bases, J lost 7 bases, and 24 bases lay in between. The V gene's germline CDR1 is LGHDT and CDR2 YNNKEL (reference sequence).